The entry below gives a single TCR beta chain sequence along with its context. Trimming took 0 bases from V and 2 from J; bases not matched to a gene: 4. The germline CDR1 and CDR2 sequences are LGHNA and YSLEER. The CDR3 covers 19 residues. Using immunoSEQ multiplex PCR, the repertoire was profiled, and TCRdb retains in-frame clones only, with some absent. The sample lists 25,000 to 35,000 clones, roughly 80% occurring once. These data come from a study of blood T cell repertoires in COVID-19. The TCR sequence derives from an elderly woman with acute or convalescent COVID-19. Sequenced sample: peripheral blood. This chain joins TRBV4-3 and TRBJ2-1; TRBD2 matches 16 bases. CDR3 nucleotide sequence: TGCGCCAGCAGCCAAGAGGGACTAGCGGGAGGGAAGACCTACAATGAGCAGTTCTTC. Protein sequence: CASSQEGLAGGKTYNEQFF.